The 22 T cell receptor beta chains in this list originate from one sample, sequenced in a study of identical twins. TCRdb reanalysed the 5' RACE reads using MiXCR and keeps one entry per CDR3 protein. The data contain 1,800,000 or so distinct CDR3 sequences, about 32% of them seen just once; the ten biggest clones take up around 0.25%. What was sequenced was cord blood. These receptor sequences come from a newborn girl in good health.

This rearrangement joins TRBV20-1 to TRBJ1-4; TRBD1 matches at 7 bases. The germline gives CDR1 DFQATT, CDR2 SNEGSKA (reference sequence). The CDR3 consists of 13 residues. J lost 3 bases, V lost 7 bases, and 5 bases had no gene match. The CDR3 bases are TGCAGTGTTGACAGGGTGCCTAATGAAAAACTGTTTTTT. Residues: CSVDRVPNEKLFF.

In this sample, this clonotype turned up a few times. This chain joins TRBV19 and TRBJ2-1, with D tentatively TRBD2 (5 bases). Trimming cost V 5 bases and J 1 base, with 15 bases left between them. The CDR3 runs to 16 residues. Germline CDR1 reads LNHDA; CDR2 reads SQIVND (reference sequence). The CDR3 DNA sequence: TGTGCCAGTAGTCCCGAGGGCGCGGCATCCTACAATGAGCAGTTCTTC. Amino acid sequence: CASSPEGAASYNEQFF.

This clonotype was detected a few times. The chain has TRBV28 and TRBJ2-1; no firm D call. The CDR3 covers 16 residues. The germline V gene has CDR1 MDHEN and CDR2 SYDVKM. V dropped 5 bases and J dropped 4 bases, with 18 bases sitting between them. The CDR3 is CASSPPTLKLYNEQFF. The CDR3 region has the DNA TGTGCCAGCAGTCCCCCGACTCTGAAGCTTTACAATGAGCAGTTCTTC.

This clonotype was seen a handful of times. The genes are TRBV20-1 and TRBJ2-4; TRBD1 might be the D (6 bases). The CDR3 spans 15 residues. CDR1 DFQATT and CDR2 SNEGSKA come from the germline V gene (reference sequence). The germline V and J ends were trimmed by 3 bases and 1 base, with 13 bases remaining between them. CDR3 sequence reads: CSASPLTGAKNIQYF. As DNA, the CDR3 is TGCAGTGCTAGTCCATTAACAGGGGCCAAAAACATTCAGTACTTC.

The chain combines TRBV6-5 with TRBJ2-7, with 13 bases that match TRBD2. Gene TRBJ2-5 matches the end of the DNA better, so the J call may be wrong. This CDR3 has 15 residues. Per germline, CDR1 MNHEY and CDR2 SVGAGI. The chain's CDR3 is CASSTGLAGAETQYF. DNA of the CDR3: TGTGCCAGCAGCACCGGACTAGCGGGAGCAGAGACCCAGTACTTC.

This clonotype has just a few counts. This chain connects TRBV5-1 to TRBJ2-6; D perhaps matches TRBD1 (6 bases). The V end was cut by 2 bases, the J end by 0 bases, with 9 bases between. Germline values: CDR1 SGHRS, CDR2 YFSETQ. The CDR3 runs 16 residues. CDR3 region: CASSFGQNSGANVLTF. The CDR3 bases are TGCGCCAGCAGCTTTGGACAGAACTCTGGGGCCAACGTCCTGACTTTC.

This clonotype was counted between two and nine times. Here the CDR3 reads CASSPGRQEKLFF. The CDR3 nucleotides read TGTGCCAGCAGCCCCGGACGGCAAGAAAAACTGTTTTTT. J is TRBJ1-4 and V is TRBV6-5; D call uncertain. The V end was cut by 6 bases, the J end by 8 bases, with 13 bases between. The CDR3 runs to 13 residues. The V gene's germline CDR1 is MNHEY and CDR2 SVGAGI.

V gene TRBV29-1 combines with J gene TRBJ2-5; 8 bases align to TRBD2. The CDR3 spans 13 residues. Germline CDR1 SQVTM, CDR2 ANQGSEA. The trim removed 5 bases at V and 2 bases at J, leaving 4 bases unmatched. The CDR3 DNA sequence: TGCAGCGTTCGACTAGCGATACAAGAGACCCAGTACTTC. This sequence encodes CSVRLAIQETQYF. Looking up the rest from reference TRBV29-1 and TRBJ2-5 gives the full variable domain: SAVISQKPSRDICQRGTSLTIQCQVDSQVTMMFWYRQQPGQSLTLIATANQGSEATYESGFVIDKFPISRPNLTFSTLTVSNMSPEDSSIYLCSVRLAIQETQYFGPGTRLLVL.

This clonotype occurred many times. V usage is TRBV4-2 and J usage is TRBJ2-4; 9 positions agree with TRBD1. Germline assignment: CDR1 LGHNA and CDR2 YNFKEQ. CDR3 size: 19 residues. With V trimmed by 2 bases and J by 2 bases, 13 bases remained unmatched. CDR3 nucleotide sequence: TGTGCCAGCAGCCAACCGACACAGGGGGCCCCTGGGACCAAAAACATTCAGTACTTC. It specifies CASSQPTQGAPGTKNIQYF.

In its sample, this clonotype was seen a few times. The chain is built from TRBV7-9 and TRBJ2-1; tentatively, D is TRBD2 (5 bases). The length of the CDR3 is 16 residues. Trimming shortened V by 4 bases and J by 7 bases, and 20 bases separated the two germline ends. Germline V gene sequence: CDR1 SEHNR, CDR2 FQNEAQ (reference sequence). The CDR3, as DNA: TGTGCCAGCAGCTCAGCACCCGAGCGGTTCAGGAATGAGCAGTTCTTC. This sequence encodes CASSSAPERFRNEQFF.

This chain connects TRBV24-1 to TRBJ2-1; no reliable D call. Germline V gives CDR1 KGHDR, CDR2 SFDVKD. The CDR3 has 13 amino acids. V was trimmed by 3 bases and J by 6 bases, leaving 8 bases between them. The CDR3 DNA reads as TGTGCCACCAGTGATAGCGCGATCAATGAGCAGTTCTTC. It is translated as CATSDSAINEQFF.

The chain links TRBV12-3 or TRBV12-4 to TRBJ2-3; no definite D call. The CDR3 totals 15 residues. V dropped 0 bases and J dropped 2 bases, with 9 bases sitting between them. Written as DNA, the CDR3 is TGTGCCAGCAGTTTAGCGATGTACTACACAGATACGCAGTATTTT. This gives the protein CASSLAMYYTDTQYF.

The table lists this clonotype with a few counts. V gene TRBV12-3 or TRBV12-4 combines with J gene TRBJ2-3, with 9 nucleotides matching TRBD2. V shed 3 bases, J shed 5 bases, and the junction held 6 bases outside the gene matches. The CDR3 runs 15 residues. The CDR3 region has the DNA TGTGCCAGCAGTTTGGGCGGGGGGGCGAAAGATACGCAGTATTTT. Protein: CASSLGGGAKDTQYF.

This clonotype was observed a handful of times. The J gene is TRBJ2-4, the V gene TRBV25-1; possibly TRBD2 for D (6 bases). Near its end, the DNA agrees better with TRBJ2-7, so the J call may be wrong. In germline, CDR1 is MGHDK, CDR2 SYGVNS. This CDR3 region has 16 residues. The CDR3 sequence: CASSEPGSSATYEQYF. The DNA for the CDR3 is TGTGCCAGCAGTGAACCCGGGAGTTCGGCTACCTACGAGCAGTACTTC.

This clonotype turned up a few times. The CDR3 loop reads CASSLAGRQGMNTEAFF. CDR3 sequence (DNA): TGTGCCAGCAGCTTAGCGGGAAGACAGGGCATGAACACTGAAGCTTTCTTT. The V and J genes are TRBV7-9 and TRBJ1-1; 7 positions match TRBD1. The germline gives CDR1 SEHNR, CDR2 FQNEAQ (reference sequence). The trim removed 0 bases at V and 0 bases at J, leaving 7 bases unmatched. The CDR3 is 17 amino acids.

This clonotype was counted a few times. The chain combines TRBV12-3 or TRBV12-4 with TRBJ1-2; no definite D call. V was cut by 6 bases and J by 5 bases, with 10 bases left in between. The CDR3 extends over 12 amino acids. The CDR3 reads CASSTGRYGYTF. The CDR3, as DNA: TGTGCCAGCAGCACCGGACGTTATGGCTACACCTTC.

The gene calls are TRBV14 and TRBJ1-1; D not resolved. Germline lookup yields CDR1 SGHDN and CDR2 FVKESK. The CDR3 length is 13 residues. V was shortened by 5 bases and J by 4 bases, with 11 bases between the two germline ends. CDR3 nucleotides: TGTGCCAGCAGCTACCGAGCCAGCACTGAAGCTTTCTTT. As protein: CASSYRASTEAFF.

CDR3 protein: CASSESAGGRAYEQYF. CDR3 in DNA: TGTGCCAGCAGTGAATCGGCAGGGGGCAGGGCCTACGAGCAGTACTTC. The rearrangement links TRBV25-1 to TRBJ2-7; TRBD1 matches at 8 bases. Trimming took 1 base from V and 2 from J; bases not matched to a gene: 7. CDR3 length: 16 residues. The germline V gene has CDR1 MGHDK and CDR2 SYGVNS.

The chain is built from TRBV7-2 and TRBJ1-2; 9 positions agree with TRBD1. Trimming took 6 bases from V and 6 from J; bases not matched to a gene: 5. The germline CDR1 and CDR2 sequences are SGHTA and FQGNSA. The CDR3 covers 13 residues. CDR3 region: CASRFTGGNGYTF. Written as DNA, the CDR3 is TGTGCCAGCAGGTTTACAGGGGGCAATGGCTACACCTTC.

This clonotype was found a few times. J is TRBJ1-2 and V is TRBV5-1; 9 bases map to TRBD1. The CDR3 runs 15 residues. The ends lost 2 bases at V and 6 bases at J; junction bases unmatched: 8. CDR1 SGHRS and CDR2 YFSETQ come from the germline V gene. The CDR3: CASSFTYGQGHGYTF. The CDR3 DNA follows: TGCGCCAGCAGCTTTACCTACGGACAGGGGCATGGCTACACCTTC.

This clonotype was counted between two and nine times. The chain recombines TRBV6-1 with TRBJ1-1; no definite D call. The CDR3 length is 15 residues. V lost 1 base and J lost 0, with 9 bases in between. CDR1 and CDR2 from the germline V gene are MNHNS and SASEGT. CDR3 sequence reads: CASSEGVDLNTEAFF. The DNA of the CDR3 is TGTGCCAGCAGTGAAGGGGTGGACCTGAACACTGAAGCTTTCTTT.

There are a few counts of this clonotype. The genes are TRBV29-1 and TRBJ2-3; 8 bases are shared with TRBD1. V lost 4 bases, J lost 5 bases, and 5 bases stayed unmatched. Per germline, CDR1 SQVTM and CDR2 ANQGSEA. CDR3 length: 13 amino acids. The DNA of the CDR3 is TGCAGCGTTGGGGAAGACAGGGGAGATACGCAGTATTTT. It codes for CSVGEDRGDTQYF.